A single sample is the source of the 3 T cell receptor beta chains below, sequenced in a study of T cells after yellow fever vaccination. Each CDR3 protein gets one entry after TCRdb re-called the 5' RACE reads with MiXCR. The data show fewer than 100,000 distinct CDR3 sequences, with approximately 6.3% seen just once and over 40% held by the top ten. Here the sequenced sample was CD8+ T cells sorted from PBMCs, taken 10 days after the yellow fever booster vaccination. The receptor source for this set is a man aged 18 to 29 who received the YFV17D yellow fever vaccine.

The chain combines TRBV24-1 with TRBJ2-1; 11 nucleotides line up with TRBD2. V gave up 1 base and J gave up 1 base; unmatched junction bases: 8. The CDR3 has 19 amino acids. In germline, CDR1 is KGHDR, CDR2 SFDVKD. CDR3 region: CATSDFTGTSGASYNEQFF. The CDR3 DNA reads as TGTGCCACCAGTGATTTCACCGGGACTAGCGGCGCGTCCTACAATGAGCAGTTCTTC.

Note on this clonotype: With a much larger clone just one base away, this may be a read error. This chain connects TRBV5-1 to TRBJ1-1; 8 nucleotides align to TRBD1. Trimming cost V 2 bases and J 1 base; bases outside gene matches: 1. The CDR3 loop spans 14 amino acids. The germline gives CDR1 SGHRS, CDR2 YFSETQ. CDR3 nucleotide sequence: TGCGCCAGCAGCTTTGGACAGGGGAACACTGAAGCTTTCTTT. This translates into CASSFGQGNTEAFF. The full variable domain, its missing parts supplied by reference TRBV5-1 and TRBJ1-1, is KAGVTQTPRYLIKTRGQQVTLSCSPISGHRSVSWYQQTPGQGLQFLFEYFSETQRNKGNFPGRFSGRQFSNSRSEMNVSTLELGDSALYLCASSFGQGNTEAFFGQGTRLTVV.

This clonotype was counted between two and nine times. The rearrangement uses TRBV6-5 and TRBJ2-2, with D hard to call. V was shortened by 2 bases and J by 6 bases, with 4 bases between the two germline ends. The length of the CDR3 is 12 residues. Germline lookup yields CDR1 MNHEY and CDR2 SVGAGI. The CDR3, as DNA: TGTGCCAGCAGTTACGGGTCCGGGGAGCTGTTTTTT. Translated: CASSYGSGELFF.